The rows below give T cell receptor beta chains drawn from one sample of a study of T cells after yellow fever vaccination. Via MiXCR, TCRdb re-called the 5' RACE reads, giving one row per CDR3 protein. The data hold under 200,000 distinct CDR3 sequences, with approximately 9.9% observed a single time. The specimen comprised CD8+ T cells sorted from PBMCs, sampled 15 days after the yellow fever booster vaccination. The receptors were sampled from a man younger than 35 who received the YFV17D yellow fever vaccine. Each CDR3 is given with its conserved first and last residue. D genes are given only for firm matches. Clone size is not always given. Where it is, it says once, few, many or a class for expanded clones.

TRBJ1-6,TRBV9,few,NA,CASRAGVSGGSPLHF,TGTGCCAGCAGGGCAGGGGTCTCAGGAGGGTCACCCCTCCACTTT
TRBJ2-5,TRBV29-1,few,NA,CSVLLFTETQYF,TGCAGCGTTCTGTTGTTTACGGAGACCCAGTACTTC
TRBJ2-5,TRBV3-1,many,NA,CASSPSGGTQETQYF,TGTGCCAGCAGCCCAAGCGGAGGGACCCAAGAGACCCAGTACTTC
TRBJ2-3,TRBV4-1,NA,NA,CASNQPQSTDTQYF,TGCGCCAGCAACCAACCCCAAAGCACAGATACGCAGTATTTT
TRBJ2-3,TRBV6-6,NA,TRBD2,CASIHNRGGRSPDTQYF,TGTGCCAGCATTCATAATCGGGGGGGCCGGTCGCCAGATACGCAGTATTTT
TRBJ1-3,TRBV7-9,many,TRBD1,CASSATRRTGGAFGNTIYF,TGTGCCAGCAGCGCTACGCGACGTACAGGGGGCGCCTTTGGAAACACCATATATTTT
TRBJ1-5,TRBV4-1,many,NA,CASSQDLSQISQHF,TGCGCCAGCAGCCAAGATCTATCACAGATAAGTCAGCATTTT
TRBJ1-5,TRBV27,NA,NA,CASSPGEGLPLTNQPQHF,TGTGCCAGCAGTCCAGGGGAAGGACTACCATTGACTAATCAGCCCCAGCATTTT
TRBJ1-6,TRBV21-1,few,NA,CASSNPRQSGALHF,TGTGCCAGCAGCAACCCAAGGCAGAGTGGGGCCCTCCACTTT
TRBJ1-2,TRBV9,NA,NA,CASSEVSLSGYTF,TGTGCCAGCAGCGAGGTATCCCTCAGTGGCTACACCTTC
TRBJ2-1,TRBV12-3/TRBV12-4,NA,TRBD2,CASSLGTRLNEQFF,TGTGCCAGCAGTTTAGGGACTAGACTTAATGAGCAGTTCTTC
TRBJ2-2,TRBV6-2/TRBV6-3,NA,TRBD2,CASLWAGGNTGELFF,TGTGCCAGCCTTTGGGCGGGGGGTAACACCGGGGAGCTGTTTTTT
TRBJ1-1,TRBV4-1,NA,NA,CASSPRGTMNTEAFF,TGCGCCAGCAGCCCACGGGGTACCATGAACACTGAAGCTTTCTTT
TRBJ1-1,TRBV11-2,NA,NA,CASSERGNTEAFF,TGTGCCAGCAGCGAACGGGGGAACACTGAAGCTTTCTTT
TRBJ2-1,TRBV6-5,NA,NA,CASSKTRNEQFF,TGTGCCAGCAGCAAGACCCGGAATGAGCAGTTCTTC
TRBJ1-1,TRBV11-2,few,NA,CASSLGSSGPAFTEAFF,TGTGCCAGCAGCTTAGGGTCCTCGGGACCGGCCTTCACTGAAGCTTTCTTT
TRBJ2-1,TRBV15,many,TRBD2,CATSRDAGGYNEQFF,TGTGCCACCAGCAGAGATGCGGGGGGGTACAATGAGCAGTTCTTC
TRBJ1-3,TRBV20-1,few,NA,CSATEFSGNTIYF,TGCAGTGCGACCGAGTTCTCTGGAAACACCATATATTTT
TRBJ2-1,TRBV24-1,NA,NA,CATRAGGLYNEQFF,TGTGCCACCAGAGCAGGGGGGTTGTACAATGAGCAGTTCTTC
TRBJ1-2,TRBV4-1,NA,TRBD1,CASSQRSGTGANYGYTF,TGCGCCAGCAGCCAGCGGTCCGGGACAGGGGCGAACTATGGCTACACCTTC
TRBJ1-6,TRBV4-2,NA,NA,CASSQGRGSPLHF,TGTGCCAGCAGCCAAGGACGGGGATCACCCCTCCACTTT
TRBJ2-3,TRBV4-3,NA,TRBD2,CASSQGLAGGPRDTQYF,TGCGCCAGCAGCCAGGGGCTAGCGGGGGGGCCCAGAGATACGCAGTATTTT
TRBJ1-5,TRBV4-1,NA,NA,CASSQGAESNQPQHF,TGCGCCAGCAGCCAAGGGGCGGAGTCCAATCAGCCCCAGCATTTT
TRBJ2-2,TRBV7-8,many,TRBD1,CASRSTGGLDTGELFF,TGTGCCAGCCGCTCGACAGGGGGCCTGGACACCGGGGAGCTGTTTTTT
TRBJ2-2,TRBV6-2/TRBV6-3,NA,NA,CASSYTQPNTGELFF,TGTGCCAGCAGTTACACACAACCGAACACCGGGGAGCTGTTTTTT
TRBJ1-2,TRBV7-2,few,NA,CASSLGYSEGGYTF,TGTGCCAGCAGCTTAGGGTACAGCGAGGGAGGCTACACCTTC
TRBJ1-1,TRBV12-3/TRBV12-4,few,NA,CASRLRGPNTEAFF,TGTGCCAGCAGACTGAGAGGTCCGAACACTGAAGCTTTCTTT
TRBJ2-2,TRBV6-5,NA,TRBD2,CASSYRSGLAGGRTGELFF,TGTGCCAGCAGTTACCGATCGGGACTAGCGGGGGGGCGAACCGGGGAGCTGTTTTTT
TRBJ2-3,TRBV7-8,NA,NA,CASSLGPDTQYF,TGTGCCAGCAGCTTAGGCCCAGATACGCAGTATTTT
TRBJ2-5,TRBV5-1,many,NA,CASSDPEGRQETQYF,TGCGCCAGCAGCGACCCAGAAGGGCGCCAAGAGACCCAGTACTTC
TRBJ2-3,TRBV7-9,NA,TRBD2,CASSSKGLAGREYF,TGTGCCAGCAGCTCCAAGGGGCTAGCGGGGCGTGAGTATTTT
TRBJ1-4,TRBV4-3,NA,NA,CASSQVGSNEKLFF,TGCGCCAGCAGCCAAGTAGGAAGTAATGAAAAACTGTTTTTT
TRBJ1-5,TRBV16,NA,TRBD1,CASSQYGRGPHHF,TGTGCCAGCAGCCAATATGGGAGGGGGCCTCATCATTTT
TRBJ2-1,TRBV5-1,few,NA,CASSLVGGQGGNEQFF,TGCGCCAGCAGCTTGGTCGGTGGGCAGGGCGGGAATGAGCAGTTCTTC
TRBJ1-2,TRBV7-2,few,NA,CASSLTNPSYGYTF,TGTGCCAGCAGCCTAACAAACCCCTCATATGGCTACACCTTC
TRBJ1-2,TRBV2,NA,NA,CASRQKLIRNGYTF,TGTGCCAGCAGACAAAAATTGATAAGGAATGGCTACACCTTC
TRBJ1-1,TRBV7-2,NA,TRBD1,CASSSRSAGTGYGNTEAFF,TGTGCCAGCAGCTCCCGATCAGCCGGGACAGGGTACGGGAACACTGAAGCTTTCTTT
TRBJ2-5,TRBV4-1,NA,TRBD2,CASSQVSGDQETQYF,TGCGCCAGCAGCCAGGTTAGCGGGGACCAAGAGACCCAGTACTTC
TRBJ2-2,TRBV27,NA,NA,CASRNPGYTGELFF,TGTGCCAGCAGGAATCCGGGCTACACCGGGGAGCTGTTTTTT
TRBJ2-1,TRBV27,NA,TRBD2,CASSKLAGSSYNEQFF,TGTGCCAGCAGTAAACTAGCGGGGAGCTCCTACAATGAGCAGTTCTTC
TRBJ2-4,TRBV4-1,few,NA,CASSQSPGGTLGKNIQYF,TGCGCCAGCAGCCAGTCACCTGGGGGTACATTGGGAAAAAACATTCAGTACTTC
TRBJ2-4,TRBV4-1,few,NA,CASSQGLSKNIQYF,TGCGCCAGCAGCCAAGGTCTAAGCAAAAACATTCAGTACTTC
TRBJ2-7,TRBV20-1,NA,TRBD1,CSARIRDRAYEQYF,TGCAGTGCTAGGATAAGGGACAGAGCCTACGAGCAGTACTTC
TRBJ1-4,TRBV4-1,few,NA,CASSQDRGREKLFF,TGCGCCAGCAGCCAAGACCGGGGACGAGAAAAACTGTTTTTT
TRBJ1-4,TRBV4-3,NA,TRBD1,CASSQQPRQGGREKLFF,TGCGCCAGCAGCCAACAACCGCGACAGGGGGGACGAGAAAAACTGTTTTTT
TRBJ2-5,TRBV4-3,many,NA,CASSEGPTGLGETQYF,TGCGCCAGCAGTGAAGGGCCGACAGGCCTAGGGGAGACCCAGTACTTC
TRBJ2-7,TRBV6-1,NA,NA,CASSESPGSSYEQYF,TGTGCCAGCAGTGAATCCCCAGGGAGCTCCTACGAGCAGTACTTC
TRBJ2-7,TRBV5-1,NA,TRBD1,CASSFRQGYYEQYF,TGCGCCAGCAGCTTTAGACAGGGGTACTACGAGCAGTACTTC
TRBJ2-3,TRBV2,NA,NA,CATSGRVTDTQYF,TGTGCCACCTCCGGGCGAGTCACAGATACGCAGTATTTT
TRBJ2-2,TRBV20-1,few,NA,CSAMDPNTGELFF,TGCAGTGCTATGGACCCGAACACCGGGGAGCTGTTTTTT
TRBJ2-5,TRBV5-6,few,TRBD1,CASSTTWTGLQETQYF,TGTGCCAGCAGCACGACGTGGACAGGGCTCCAAGAGACCCAGTACTTC
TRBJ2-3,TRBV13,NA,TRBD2,CASSHDSGGITDTQYF,TGTGCCAGCAGCCACGACAGCGGGGGAATCACAGATACGCAGTATTTT
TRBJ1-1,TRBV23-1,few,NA,CASSHHRENTEAFF,TGCGCCAGCAGTCACCACAGGGAAAACACTGAAGCTTTCTTT
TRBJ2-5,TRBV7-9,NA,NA,CASSPARVQETQYF,TGTGCCAGCAGCCCCGCCCGGGTCCAAGAGACCCAGTACTTC